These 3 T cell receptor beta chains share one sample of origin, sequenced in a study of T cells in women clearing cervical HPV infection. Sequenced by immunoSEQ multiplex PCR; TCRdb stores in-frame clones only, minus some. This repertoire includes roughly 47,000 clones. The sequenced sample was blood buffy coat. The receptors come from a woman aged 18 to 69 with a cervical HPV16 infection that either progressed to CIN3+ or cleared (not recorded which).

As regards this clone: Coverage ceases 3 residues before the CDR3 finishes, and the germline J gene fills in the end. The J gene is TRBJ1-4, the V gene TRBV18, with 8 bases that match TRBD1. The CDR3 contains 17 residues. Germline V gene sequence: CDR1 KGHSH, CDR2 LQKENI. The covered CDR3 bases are TGTGCCAGCTTTCCAAGGACAGGGTTTTCTGGGGCCAACGTA. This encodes CASFPRTGFSGANV. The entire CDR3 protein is CASFPRTGFSGANVLFF.

CDR3 residues: CASSPRQGKNSPLHF. The sequenced part of the CDR3 DNA is TGTGCCAGCAGCCCCCGACAGGGAAAAAATTCACCC. The V gene is TRBV7-2, the J gene TRBJ1-6, with 7 positions matching TRBD1. The read ends 3 residues before the CDR3 terminus; that terminus is restored from the germline J gene. The CDR3 is 15 residues long. The trim removed 5 bases at V and 7 bases at J, leaving 8 bases unmatched. Germline loops: CDR1 SGHTA, CDR2 FQGNSA.

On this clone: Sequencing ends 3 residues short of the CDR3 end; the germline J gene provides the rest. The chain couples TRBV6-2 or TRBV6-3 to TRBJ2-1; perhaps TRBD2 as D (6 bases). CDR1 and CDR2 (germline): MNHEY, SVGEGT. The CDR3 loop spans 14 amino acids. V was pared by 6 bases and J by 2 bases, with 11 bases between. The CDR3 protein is CASRGGFTYNEQFF. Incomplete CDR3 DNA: TGTGCCAGCAGGGGGGGTTTCACCTACAATGAG.